Sequencing of this T cell receptor beta chain was carried out in a study of blood T cell repertoires in COVID-19. V dropped 3 bases and J dropped 0 bases, with 9 bases sitting between them. This CDR3 is 15 amino acids long. Germline lookup yields CDR1 LNHDA and CDR2 SQIVND (reference sequence). Using immunoSEQ multiplex PCR, the repertoire was profiled, and TCRdb retains in-frame clones only, with some absent. The sample records about 290,000 clones, around nine tenths being singletons. The sequenced material came from PBMCs or T cells enriched from blood (not recorded which). The sequence derives from a woman in her forties who had recovered from COVID-19. V usage is TRBV19 and J usage is TRBJ2-1; D is unresolved. The CDR3 loop reads CASSMSVLSYNEQFF. The CDR3 DNA reads as TGTGCCAGTAGTATGTCGGTCCTCTCCTACAATGAGCAGTTCTTC.